This T cell receptor beta chain originates from a study of T cell repertoires in cytomegalovirus infection. In the study overall: Indications came from public TCR beta signatures; they pointed to CMV infection and to a matching HLA type.

Germline trimming cut 2 bases from V and 0 bases from J; bases unmatched to any gene: 9. The V gene's germline CDR1 is LGHNA and CDR2 YSLEER. The CDR3 runs 17 residues. TCRdb analysed the reads with MiXCR anew, one entry per CDR3 protein. The sample records 600,000 to 800,000 distinct CDR3 sequences, roughly a quarter being singletons. About this clonotype: Its antigen remains unknown.

Study outcomes and limitations: HLA-C-restricted TCR beta clonotypes specific for CMV led the ex vivo response. Totalled public TCR beta family frequency picked out people who carried CMV plus the relevant HLA.

This clonotype was sampled from a human donor in good health (CMV status not recorded). Some clones in this sample may be carry-over from other donors' samples. The sequencing sample was made of CD8+ T cells from PBMCs. This rearrangement joins TRBV4-3 to TRBJ1-2; 7 bases fit TRBD1. CDR3 in amino acids: CASSQYPGQRTNYGYTF. CDR3 sequence (DNA): TGCGCCAGCAGCCAATACCCGGGACAGCGAACTAACTATGGCTACACCTTC.